A selection of T cell receptor beta chains follows, all from one sample in a study of radiotherapy plus CTLA-4 blockade in lung cancer. Sequenced by immunoSEQ multiplex PCR; TCRdb stores in-frame clones only, minus some. The sample includes 55,000 to 80,000 clones, 70% to 80% seen only once; the top ten take roughly 4.7%. This specimen was peripheral blood, taken from a patient treated with radiotherapy plus ipilimumab. The receptors here all came from a human donor with non-small cell lung cancer who had a complete response to radiotherapy plus ipilimumab. The CDR3 runs from the conserved cysteine through the conserved F or W.

TRBJ1-2 | TRBV6-5 | CASSYSWTGYGYTF
TRBJ2-2 | TRBV5-4 | CASSPGGRNTGELFF
TRBJ2-5 | TRBV4-1 | CASSQDIRGLPSYNKETQYF
TRBJ2-3 | TRBV25-1 | CASSESSGGVDTQYF
TRBJ2-5 | TRBV5-6 | CASSLGRRLRTQYF
TRBJ2-1 | TRBV6-9 | CASRSGGASFRNEQFF
TRBJ1-4 | TRBV7-9 | CASSYRTSATNEKLFF
TRBJ2-3 | TRBV5-4 | CASSLVGGSTDTQYF
TRBJ1-3 | TRBV5-1 | CASSRTPISGNTIYF
TRBJ2-5 | TRBV7-2 | CASSLKGGRAGETQYF
TRBJ1-2 | TRBV15 | CATSTRTGRYGYTF
TRBJ1-4 | TRBV5-6 | CASSLSTGWGTNEKLFF
TRBJ2-1 | TRBV5-8 | CASSLAYNPANNEQFF
TRBJ2-7 | TRBV2 | CASSEALWISYTYEQYF
TRBJ2-5 | TRBV7-9 | CASSLARVETQYF
TRBJ2-7 | TRBV10-3 | CAISGGTPGQGSEQYF
TRBJ2-3 | TRBV28 | CASSFQRLADTQYF
TRBJ2-2 | TRBV11-3 | CASSLVSGLSGGGELFF
TRBJ1-1 | TRBV7-8 | CASSLVMGSLNTEAFF
TRBJ1-2 | TRBV4-2 | CASSQADRGDGYTF
TRBJ2-7 | TRBV5-1 | CASSNGQGSYEQYF
TRBJ1-6 | TRBV5-4 | CASSLSGVSYNSPLHF
TRBJ2-2 | TRBV9 | CASSPTGNLGGGELFF
TRBJ2-1 | TRBV6-5 | CASKQKLGGHGEQFF
TRBJ1-3 | TRBV7-2 | CASSLGAGSGNTIYF
TRBJ2-5 | TRBV28 | CASSPPHGGAGTQYF
TRBJ1-1 | TRBV7-7 | CASSQGENTEAFF
TRBJ1-1 | TRBV6-6 | CASSYLMNTEAFF
TRBJ2-5 | TRBV27 | CASSYFQETQYF
TRBJ1-2 | TRBV30 | CAWSVRGENGYTF
TRBJ2-3 | TRBV2 | CASWPKVAGFTDTQYF
TRBJ1-1 | TRBV27 | CASSLYAGNTEAFF
TRBJ1-1 | TRBV4-1 | CASSQARTGRAFF
TRBJ2-3 | TRBV9 | CASSAPPTDTQYF
TRBJ1-5 | TRBV7-9 | CASSLQSGGGNQPQHF
TRBJ1-1 | TRBV6-5 | CASKKDRPNTEAFF
TRBJ2-3 | TRBV15 | CATSRELAGGGDTQYF
TRBJ1-1 | TRBV9 | CASTGQGGTEAFF
TRBJ2-5 | TRBV7-2 | CASSPLGETQYF
TRBJ2-5 | TRBV11-3 | CASRSTSEPQETQYF
TRBJ1-1 | TRBV5-1 | CASSAPGTGRTEAFF
TRBJ2-2 | TRBV7-6 | CASSLLRRGQSNTGELFF
TRBJ2-3 | TRBV4-3 | CASSQGLAGGPDTQYF
TRBJ1-6 | TRBV18 | CASSPGSNSPLHF
TRBJ1-3 | TRBV5-4 | CASSLDPSGNTIYF
TRBJ1-1 | TRBV18 | CASSLSDGYEAFF
TRBJ2-2 | TRBV6-5 | CASTPQYRTGELFF
TRBJ1-2 | TRBV11-2 | CASSLEGGSGYTF
TRBJ2-1 | TRBV19 | CASSNGNEQFF
TRBJ2-5 | TRBV30 | CAWSVSETQYF
TRBJ1-5 | TRBV6-5 | CASSYSGHGNQPQHF
TRBJ2-3 | TRBV19 | CASSMWGGALTDTQYF
TRBJ1-2 | TRBV6-5 | CASSYREDGYTF
TRBJ2-7 | TRBV7-9 | CASRGTGAYEQYF